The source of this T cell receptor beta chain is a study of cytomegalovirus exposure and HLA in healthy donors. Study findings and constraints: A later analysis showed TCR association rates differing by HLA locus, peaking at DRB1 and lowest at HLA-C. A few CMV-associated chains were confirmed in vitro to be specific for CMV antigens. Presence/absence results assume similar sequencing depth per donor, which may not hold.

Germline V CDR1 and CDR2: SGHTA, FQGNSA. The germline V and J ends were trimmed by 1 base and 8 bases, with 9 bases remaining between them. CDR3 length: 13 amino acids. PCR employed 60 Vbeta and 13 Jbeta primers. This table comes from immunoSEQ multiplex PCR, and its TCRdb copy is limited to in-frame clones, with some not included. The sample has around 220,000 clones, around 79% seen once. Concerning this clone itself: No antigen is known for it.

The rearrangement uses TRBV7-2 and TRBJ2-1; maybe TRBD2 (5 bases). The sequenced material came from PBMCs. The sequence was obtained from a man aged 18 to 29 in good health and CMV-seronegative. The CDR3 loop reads CASSLELGYEQFF. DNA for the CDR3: TGTGCCAGCAGCTTAGAACTAGGCTATGAGCAGTTCTTC.